This TCR beta chain was captured in a study of beta chain features in type 1 diabetes. Looking at the study overall: The examined sorted cells totaled fewer than 110,000,000 across samples.

As every portion of the isolated RNA was reverse transcribed, the sequencing read expressed TCRB transcripts. An average approximately 3.5 million reads came from naive, central memory and regulatory T cell samples. This table comes from immunoSEQ multiplex PCR, and its TCRdb copy is limited to in-frame clones, with some not included. The sample records 300,000 to 400,000 clones, around 10% being singletons. This clone was seen more than once but under ten times. Its cognate antigen is unknown. CDR3 length: 13 residues. Trimming removed 5 bases from V and 2 bases from J, with 9 bases in between. The germline V gene encodes CDR1 LNHDA and CDR2 SQIVND (reference sequence). Study results and limitations: The cDNA sequencing approach could over-represent high-TCR-expressing cells. When Type 1 diabetes patients were examined, their TCRB CDR3s proved moderately but significantly shorter in all four CD4+ subsets.

All sorted populations exceeded 98% purity. This sequence joins TRBV19 and TRBJ1-2; D perhaps matches TRBD1 (5 bases). The sequenced sample consisted of central memory CD4+ T cells from blood. The source is a man younger than 40 with type 1 diabetes. The CDR3 spells CASSGARNYGYTF. DNA for the CDR3: TGTGCCAGTAGTGGGGCCAGGAACTATGGCTACACCTTC.